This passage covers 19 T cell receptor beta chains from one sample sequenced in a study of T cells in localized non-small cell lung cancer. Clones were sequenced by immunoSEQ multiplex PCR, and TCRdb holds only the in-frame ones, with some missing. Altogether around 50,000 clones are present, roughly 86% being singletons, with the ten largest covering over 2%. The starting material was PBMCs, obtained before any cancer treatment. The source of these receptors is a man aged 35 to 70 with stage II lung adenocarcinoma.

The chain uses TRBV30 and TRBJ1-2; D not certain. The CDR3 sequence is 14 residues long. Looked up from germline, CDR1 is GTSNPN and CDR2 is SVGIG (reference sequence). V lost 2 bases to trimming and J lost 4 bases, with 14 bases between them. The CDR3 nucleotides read TGTGCCTGGAGTTTTGGAGACTTACTCTATGGCTACACCTTC. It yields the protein CAWSFGDLLYGYTF.

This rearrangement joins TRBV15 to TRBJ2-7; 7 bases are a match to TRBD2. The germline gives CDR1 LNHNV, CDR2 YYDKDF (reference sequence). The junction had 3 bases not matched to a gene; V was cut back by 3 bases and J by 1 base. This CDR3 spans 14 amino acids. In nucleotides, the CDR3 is TGTGCCACCAGCAGGATCGGGGGGTCCTACGAGCAGTACTTC. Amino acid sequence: CATSRIGGSYEQYF.

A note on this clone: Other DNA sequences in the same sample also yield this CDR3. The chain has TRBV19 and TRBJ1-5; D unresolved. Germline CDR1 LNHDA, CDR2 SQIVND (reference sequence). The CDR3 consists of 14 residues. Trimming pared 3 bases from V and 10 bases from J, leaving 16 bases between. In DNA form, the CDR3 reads TGTGCCAGTAGTATTTGGGGTAAACGTCAACCCCAGCATTTT. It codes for CASSIWGKRQPQHF. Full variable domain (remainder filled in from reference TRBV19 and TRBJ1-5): DGGITQSPKYLFRKEGQNVTLSCEQNLNHDAMYWYRQDPGQGLRLIYYSQIVNDFQKGDIAEGYSVSREKKESFPLTVTSAQKNPTAFYLCASSIWGKRQPQHFGDGTRLSIL.

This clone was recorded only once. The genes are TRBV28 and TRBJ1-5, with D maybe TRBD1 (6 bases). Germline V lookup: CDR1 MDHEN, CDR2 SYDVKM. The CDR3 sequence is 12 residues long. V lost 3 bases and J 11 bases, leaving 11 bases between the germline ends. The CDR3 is CASSLRGATQHF. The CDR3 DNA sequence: TGTGCCAGCAGTTTGAGGGGGGCAACCCAGCATTTT.

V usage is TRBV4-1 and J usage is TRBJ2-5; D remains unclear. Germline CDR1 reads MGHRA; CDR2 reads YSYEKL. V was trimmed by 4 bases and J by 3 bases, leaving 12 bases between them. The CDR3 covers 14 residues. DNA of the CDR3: TGCGCCAGCAGCCCGATAGGACCCAAAGAGACCCAGTACTTC. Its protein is CASSPIGPKETQYF.

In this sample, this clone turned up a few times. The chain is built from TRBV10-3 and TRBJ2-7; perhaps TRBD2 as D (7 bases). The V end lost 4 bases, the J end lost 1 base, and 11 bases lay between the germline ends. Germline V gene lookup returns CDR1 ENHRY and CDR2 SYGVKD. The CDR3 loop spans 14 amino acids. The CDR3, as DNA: TGTGCCATCAGTGGAGGGGGGGCATCCTACGAGCAGTACTTC. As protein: CAISGGGASYEQYF.

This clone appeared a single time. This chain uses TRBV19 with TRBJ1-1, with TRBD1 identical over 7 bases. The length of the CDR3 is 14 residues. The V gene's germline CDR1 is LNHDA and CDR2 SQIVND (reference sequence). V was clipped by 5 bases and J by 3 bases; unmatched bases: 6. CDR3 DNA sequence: TGTGCCAGTAGTTTGACAGGGACAGACACTGAAGCTTTCTTT. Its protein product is CASSLTGTDTEAFF.

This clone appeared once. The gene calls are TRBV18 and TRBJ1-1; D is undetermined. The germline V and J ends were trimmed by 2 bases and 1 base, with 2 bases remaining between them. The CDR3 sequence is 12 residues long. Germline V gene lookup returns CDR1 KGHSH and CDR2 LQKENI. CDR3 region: CASSPGNTEAFF. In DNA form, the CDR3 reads TGTGCCAGCTCACCAGGGAACACTGAAGCTTTCTTT.

The DNA of the CDR3 is TGCGCCAGCAGCTTGGAAGGGACCGGCACAGATACGCAGTATTTT. Its translation is CASSLEGTGTDTQYF. J is TRBJ2-3 and V is TRBV5-1; D tentatively reads TRBD1 or TRBD2 (5 bases each). Trimming removed 0 bases from V and 1 base from J, with 9 bases in between. CDR3 size: 15 residues. Germline CDR1 and CDR2: SGHRS and YFSETQ.

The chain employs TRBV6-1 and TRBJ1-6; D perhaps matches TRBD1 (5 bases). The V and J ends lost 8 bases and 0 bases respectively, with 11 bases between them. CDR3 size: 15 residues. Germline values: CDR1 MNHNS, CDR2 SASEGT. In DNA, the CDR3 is TGTGCCAGCGGGACGTCCGACTCCTATAATTCACCCCTCCACTTT. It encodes CASGTSDSYNSPLHF.

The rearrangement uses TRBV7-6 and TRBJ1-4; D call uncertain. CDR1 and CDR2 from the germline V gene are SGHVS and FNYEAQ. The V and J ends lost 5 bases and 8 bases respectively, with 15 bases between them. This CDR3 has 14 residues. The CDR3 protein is CASSRARRGEKLFF. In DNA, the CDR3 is TGTGCCAGCAGCAGGGCCCGACGGGGAGAAAAACTGTTTTTT.

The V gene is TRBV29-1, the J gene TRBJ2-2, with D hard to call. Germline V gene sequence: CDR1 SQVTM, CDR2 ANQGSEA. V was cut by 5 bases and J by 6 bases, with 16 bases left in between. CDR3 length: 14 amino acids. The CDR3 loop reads CSVSASASSGELFF. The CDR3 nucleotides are TGCAGCGTTTCAGCAAGCGCGAGTTCCGGGGAGCTGTTTTTT.

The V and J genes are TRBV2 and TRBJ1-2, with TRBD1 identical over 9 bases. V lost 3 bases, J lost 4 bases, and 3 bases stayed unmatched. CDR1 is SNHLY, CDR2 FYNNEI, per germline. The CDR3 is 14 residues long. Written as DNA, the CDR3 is TGTGCCAGCAGTGATAGGGGACAGGGCTATGGCTACACCTTC. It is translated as CASSDRGQGYGYTF.

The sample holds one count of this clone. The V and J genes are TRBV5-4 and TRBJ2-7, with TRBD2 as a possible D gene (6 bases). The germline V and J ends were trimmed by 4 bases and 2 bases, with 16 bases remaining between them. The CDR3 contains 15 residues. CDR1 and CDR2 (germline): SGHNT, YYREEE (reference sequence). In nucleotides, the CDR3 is TGTGCCAGCAGCCCGACCCCTAGCGATGCCTACGAGCAGTACTTC. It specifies CASSPTPSDAYEQYF.

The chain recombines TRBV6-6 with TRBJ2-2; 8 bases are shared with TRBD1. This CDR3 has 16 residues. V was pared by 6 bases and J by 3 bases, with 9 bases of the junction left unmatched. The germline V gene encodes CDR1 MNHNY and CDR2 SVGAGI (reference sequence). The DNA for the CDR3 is TGTGCCAGCAGACAGGGGGTAGACGTGTACACCGGGGAGCTGTTTTTT. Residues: CASRQGVDVYTGELFF.

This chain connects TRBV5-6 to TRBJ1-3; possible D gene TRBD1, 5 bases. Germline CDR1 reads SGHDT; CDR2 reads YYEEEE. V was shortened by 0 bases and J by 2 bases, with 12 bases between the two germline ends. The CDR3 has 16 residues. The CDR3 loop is CASSLALPGTGNTIYF. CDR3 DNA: TGTGCCAGCAGCTTGGCACTTCCAGGGACTGGAAACACCATATATTTT.

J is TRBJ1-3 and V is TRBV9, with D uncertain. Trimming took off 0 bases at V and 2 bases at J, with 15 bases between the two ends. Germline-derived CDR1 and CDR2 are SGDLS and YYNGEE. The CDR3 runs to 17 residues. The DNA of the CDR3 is TGTGCCAGCAGCGTAGGCGATGGGAGGGTCGCTGGAAACACCATATATTTT. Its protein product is CASSVGDGRVAGNTIYF.

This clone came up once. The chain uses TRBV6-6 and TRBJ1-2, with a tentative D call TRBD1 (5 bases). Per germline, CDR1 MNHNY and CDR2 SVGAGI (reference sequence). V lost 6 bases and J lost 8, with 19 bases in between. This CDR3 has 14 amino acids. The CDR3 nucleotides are TGTGCCAGCAGCAACGCTCCCGACCAGGGAGGCTACACCTTC. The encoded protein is CASSNAPDQGGYTF.

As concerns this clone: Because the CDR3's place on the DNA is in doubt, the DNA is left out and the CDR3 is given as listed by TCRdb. This chain's CDR3 is CSASFGNGYTF. This chain joins TRBV20-1 and TRBJ1-2. The CDR3 extends over 11 residues, inclusive of both ends. Germline V gene lookup returns CDR1 DFQATT and CDR2 SNEGSKA (reference sequence).